This TCR beta chain stems from a study of blood T cells in healthy people across ages. A note on this clonotype: What it binds is not known.

The authors ran a second PCR of about 6 to 12 cycles using a sample-barcoded 5' primer and a J-beta primer mix. TCRdb ran MiXCR on the 5' RACE reads and lists one entry per CDR3 protein. The data hold about 930,000 distinct CDR3 sequences, with 25% to 35% observed a single time. Study-level points and caveats: It was not possible, with unsorted PBMCs, to conclusively compare naive and antigen-experienced cells.

CDR1 is ENHRY and CDR2 is SYGVKD in the germline V gene. This CDR3 region has 15 residues. With V trimmed by 2 bases and J by 8 bases, 7 bases remained unmatched. The data were also submitted as part of a second study, on T cells of mothers and their children. As that report states: The study recruited a few healthy Caucasian mothers and their six children as donors.

The receptor's source is a woman aged 40 to 49 in good health. The chain couples TRBV10-3 to TRBJ2-3, with 10 bases fitting TRBD2. The specimen sequenced was blood. The CDR3 is CAISEGSGGAATQYF. CDR3 sequence (DNA): TGTGCCATCAGTGAGGGCAGCGGGGGGGCCGCTACGCAGTATTTT.